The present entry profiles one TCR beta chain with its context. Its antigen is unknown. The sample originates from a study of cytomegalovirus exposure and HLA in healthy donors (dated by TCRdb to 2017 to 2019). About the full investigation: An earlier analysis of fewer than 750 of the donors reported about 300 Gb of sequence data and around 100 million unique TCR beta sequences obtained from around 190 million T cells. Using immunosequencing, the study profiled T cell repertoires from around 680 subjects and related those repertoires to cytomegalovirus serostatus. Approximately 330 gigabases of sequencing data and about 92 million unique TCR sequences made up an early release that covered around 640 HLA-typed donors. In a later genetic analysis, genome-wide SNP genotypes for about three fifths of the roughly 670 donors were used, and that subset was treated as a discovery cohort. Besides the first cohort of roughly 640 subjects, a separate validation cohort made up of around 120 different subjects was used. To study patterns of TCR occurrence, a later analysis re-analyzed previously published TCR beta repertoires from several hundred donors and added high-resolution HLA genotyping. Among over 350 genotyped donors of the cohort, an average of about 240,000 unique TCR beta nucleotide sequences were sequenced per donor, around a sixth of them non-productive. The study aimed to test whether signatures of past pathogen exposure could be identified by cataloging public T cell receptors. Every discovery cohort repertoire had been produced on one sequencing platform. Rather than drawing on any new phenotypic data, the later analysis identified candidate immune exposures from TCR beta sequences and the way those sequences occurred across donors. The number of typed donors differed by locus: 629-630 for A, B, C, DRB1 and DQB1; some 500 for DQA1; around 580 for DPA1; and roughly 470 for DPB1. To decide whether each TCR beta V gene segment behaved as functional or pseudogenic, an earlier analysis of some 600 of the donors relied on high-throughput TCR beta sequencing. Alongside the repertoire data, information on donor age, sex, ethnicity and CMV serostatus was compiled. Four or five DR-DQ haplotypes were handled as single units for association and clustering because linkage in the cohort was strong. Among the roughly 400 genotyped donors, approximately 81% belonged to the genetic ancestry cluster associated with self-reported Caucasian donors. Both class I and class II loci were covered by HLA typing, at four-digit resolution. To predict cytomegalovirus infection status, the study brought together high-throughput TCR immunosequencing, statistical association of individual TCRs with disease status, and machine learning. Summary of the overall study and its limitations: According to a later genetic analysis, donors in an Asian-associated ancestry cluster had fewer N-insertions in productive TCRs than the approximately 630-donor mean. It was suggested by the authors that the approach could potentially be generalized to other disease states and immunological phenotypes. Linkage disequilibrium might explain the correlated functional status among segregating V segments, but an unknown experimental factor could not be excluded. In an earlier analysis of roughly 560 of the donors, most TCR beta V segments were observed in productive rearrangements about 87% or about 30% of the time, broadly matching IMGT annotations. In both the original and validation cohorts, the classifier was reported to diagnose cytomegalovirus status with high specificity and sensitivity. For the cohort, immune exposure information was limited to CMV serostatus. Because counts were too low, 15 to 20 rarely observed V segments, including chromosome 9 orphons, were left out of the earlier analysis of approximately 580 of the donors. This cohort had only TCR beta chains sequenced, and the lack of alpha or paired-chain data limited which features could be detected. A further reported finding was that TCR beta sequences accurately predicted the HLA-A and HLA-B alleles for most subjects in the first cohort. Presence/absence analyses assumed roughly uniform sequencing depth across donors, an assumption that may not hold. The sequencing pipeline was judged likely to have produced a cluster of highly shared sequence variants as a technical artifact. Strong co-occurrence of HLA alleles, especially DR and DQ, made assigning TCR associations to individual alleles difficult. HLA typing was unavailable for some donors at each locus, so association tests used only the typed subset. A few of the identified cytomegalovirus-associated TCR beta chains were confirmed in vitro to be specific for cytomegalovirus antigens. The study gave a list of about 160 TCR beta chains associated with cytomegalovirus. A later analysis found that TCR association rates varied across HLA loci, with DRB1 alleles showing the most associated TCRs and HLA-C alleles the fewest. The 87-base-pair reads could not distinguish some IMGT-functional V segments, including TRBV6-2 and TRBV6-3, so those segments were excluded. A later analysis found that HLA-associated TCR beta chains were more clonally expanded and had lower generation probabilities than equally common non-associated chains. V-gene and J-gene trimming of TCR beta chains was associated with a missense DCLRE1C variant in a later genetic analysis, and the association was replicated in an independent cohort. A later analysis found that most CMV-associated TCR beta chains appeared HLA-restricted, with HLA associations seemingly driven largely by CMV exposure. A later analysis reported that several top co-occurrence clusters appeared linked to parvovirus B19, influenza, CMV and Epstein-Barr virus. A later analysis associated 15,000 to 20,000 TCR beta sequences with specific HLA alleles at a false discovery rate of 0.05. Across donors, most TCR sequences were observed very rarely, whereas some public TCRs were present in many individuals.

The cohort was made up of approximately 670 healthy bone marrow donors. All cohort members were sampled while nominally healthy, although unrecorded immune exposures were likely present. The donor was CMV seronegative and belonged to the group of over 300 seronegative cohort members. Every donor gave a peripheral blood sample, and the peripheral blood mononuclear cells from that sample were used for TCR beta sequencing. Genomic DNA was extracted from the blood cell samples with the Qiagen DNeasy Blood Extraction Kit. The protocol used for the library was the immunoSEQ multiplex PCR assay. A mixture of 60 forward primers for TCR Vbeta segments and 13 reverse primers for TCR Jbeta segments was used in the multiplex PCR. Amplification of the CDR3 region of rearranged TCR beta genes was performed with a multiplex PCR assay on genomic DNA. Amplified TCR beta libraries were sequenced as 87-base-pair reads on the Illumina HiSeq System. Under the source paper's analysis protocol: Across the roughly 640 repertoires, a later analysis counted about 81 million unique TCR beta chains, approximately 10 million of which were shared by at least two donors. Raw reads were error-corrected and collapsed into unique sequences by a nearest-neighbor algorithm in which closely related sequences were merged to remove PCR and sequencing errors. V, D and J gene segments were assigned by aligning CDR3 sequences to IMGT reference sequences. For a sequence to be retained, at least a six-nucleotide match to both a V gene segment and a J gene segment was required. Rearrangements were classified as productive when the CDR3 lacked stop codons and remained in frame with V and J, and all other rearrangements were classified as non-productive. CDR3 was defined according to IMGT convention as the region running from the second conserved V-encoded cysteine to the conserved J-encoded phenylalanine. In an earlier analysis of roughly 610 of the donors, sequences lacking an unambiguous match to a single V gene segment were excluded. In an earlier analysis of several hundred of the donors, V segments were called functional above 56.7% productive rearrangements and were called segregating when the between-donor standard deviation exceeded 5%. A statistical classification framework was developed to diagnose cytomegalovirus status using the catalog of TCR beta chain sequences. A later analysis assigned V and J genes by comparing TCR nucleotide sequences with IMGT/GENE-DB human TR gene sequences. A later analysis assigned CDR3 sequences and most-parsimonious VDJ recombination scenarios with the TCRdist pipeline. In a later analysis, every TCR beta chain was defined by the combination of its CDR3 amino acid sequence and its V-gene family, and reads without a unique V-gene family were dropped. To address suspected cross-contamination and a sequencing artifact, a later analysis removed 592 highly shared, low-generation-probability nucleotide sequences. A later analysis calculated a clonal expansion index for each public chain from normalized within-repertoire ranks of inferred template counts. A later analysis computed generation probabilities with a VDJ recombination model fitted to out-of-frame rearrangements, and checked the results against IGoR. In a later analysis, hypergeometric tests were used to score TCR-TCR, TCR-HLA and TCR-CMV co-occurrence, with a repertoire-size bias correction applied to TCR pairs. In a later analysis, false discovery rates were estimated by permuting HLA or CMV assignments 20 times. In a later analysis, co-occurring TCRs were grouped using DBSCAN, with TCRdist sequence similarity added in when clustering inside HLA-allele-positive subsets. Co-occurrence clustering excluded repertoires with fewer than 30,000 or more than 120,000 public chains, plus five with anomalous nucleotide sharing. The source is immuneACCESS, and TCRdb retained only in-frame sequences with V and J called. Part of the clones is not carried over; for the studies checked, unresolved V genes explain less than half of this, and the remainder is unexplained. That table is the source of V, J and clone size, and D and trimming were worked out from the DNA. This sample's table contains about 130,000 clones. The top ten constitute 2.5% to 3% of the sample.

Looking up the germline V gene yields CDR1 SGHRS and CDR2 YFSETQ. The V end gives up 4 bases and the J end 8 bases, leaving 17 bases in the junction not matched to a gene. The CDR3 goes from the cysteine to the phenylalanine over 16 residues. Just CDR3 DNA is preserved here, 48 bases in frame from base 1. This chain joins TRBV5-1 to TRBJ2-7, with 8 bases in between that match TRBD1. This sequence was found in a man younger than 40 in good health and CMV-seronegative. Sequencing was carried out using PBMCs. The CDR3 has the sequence CASSQRATGTGTQQYF. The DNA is TGCGCCAGCAGCCAAAGGGCAACCGGGACAGGCACCCAGCAGTACTTC.